The T cell receptor (beta chain) described here comes from a study of blood T cell repertoires in COVID-19. On the study more broadly: Both acute and convalescent COVID-19 samples were obtained from the United States, Italy and Spain. T cells, B-cell-depleted T cells, or PBMCs supplied cDNA or gDNA.

The CDR3 covers 15 residues. The V gene's germline CDR1 is SGHKS and CDR2 YYEKEE (reference sequence). Germline trimming cut 5 bases from V and 6 bases from J; bases unmatched to any gene: 5. Under the authors' procedure: Amplification from reference gene primers served as the basis for estimated nucleated cell counts. TCRdb keeps only in-frame clones here, not all; method: immunoSEQ multiplex PCR. The V and J calls and the clone size are those of that table, but D and trimming were determined from the DNA. The data hold fewer than 500,000 clones, with 80% to 90% observed a single time. Followed longitudinally, the Seattle patients had been enrolled during active infection.

This TCR came from a young man with COVID-19, enrolled during active disease. The chain has TRBV5-5 and TRBJ2-2, with 12 bases that match TRBD2. Sequenced: peripheral blood. This chain's CDR3 is CASRPLAGGSGELFF. CDR3 DNA sequence: TGTGCCAGCAGACCACTAGCGGGAGGATCCGGGGAGCTGTTTTTT.